A selection of T cell receptor beta chains follows, all from one sample in a study of vaccination and CD4 T cells after COVID-19. No antigen has been identified for these receptors. TCRdb re-called the PCR reads with MiXCR, one entry per CDR3 protein. The table records about 26,000 distinct CDR3 sequences, around 66% of them present only once. Input material: CD4+ T cells from blood, cultured in vitro. These receptors all come from a human donor who had recovered from COVID-19. Each CDR3 is given with its conserved first and last residue. The order of the fields is CDR3 DNA, CDR3 protein, clone size, D gene, V gene, J gene. D genes are given only for firm matches. Some rows mark clone size as missing; the rest say once, few, many or name a class of expanded clone.

cdr3_nt: TGTGCCAGCAGCTTAGCGGGCCAGGGGTTTGGGGAGCAGTTCTTC
cdr3_aa: CASSLAGQGFGEQFF
clone_size: -
d_call: -
v_call: TRBV7-7
j_call: TRBJ2-1

cdr3_nt: TGTGCCAGCAGTCTTTTGACAGGGGGCCGGACTGAAGCTTTCTTT
cdr3_aa: CASSLLTGGRTEAFF
clone_size: -
d_call: TRBD1
v_call: TRBV28
j_call: TRBJ1-1

cdr3_nt: TGTGCCAGCAGTTACTCGAAAGGCTTTGGCCCCGGGGAGACCCAGTACTTC
cdr3_aa: CASSYSKGFGPGETQYF
clone_size: -
d_call: -
v_call: TRBV6-5
j_call: TRBJ2-5

cdr3_nt: TGCAGCGTTGTAGGGACTAGTCGTAATGAGCAGTTCTTC
cdr3_aa: CSVVGTSRNEQFF
clone_size: -
d_call: TRBD2
v_call: TRBV29-1
j_call: TRBJ2-1

cdr3_nt: TGTGCCAGTAGGTCGGGCGGGAGGAACACCGGGGAGCTGTTTTTT
cdr3_aa: CASRSGGRNTGELFF
clone_size: -
d_call: TRBD2
v_call: TRBV19
j_call: TRBJ2-2

cdr3_nt: TGTGCCAGCAGCTTCAGGGGAGGGGATCAGCCCCAGCATTTT
cdr3_aa: CASSFRGGDQPQHF
clone_size: few
d_call: -
v_call: TRBV7-9
j_call: TRBJ1-5

cdr3_nt: TGTGCCACCAGTGAATCCGTTAACTACGAGCAGTACTTC
cdr3_aa: CATSESVNYEQYF
clone_size: few
d_call: -
v_call: TRBV24-1
j_call: TRBJ2-7

cdr3_nt: TGTGCCAGTAGTATCCGCACTCTAGCGATAGACACCGGGGAGCTGTTTTTT
cdr3_aa: CASSIRTLAIDTGELFF
clone_size: -
d_call: -
v_call: TRBV19
j_call: TRBJ2-2

cdr3_nt: TGTGCCAGCAGCTTAGCGGACGGTTGGGCCGGGGAGCTGTTTTTT
cdr3_aa: CASSLADGWAGELFF
clone_size: -
d_call: -
v_call: TRBV7-8
j_call: TRBJ2-2

cdr3_nt: TGCAGTGCTAGACCCGGGGGACAGTATAATTCACCCCTCCACTTT
cdr3_aa: CSARPGGQYNSPLHF
clone_size: few
d_call: TRBD1
v_call: TRBV20-1
j_call: TRBJ1-6

cdr3_nt: TGCAGTGCTTCAAAGTCAAAGACTAGCGGGAACCGCTACGAGCAGTACTTC
cdr3_aa: CSASKSKTSGNRYEQYF
clone_size: -
d_call: TRBD2
v_call: TRBV20-1
j_call: TRBJ2-7

cdr3_nt: TGTGCCAGCAGCCCCAAGGGCTGGGAGACCCAGTACTTC
cdr3_aa: CASSPKGWETQYF
clone_size: -
d_call: -
v_call: TRBV7-2
j_call: TRBJ2-5

cdr3_nt: TGCAGTGCTCGTAGACTAGCGAGACCGGAGGAGACCCAGTACTTC
cdr3_aa: CSARRLARPEETQYF
clone_size: -
d_call: TRBD2
v_call: TRBV20-1
j_call: TRBJ2-5

cdr3_nt: TGTGCCTGGATCAGGATGAACACTGAAGCTTTCTTT
cdr3_aa: CAWIRMNTEAFF
clone_size: -
d_call: -
v_call: TRBV30
j_call: TRBJ1-1

cdr3_nt: TGTGCCACCAGCAGAGATACCATCAGGATTGGGACCACAATGAACACTGAAGCTTTCTTT
cdr3_aa: CATSRDTIRIGTTMNTEAFF
clone_size: -
d_call: -
v_call: TRBV15
j_call: TRBJ1-1

cdr3_nt: TGTGCCAGCAGCTTAGCGGGGTCGACCTACGAGCAGTACTTC
cdr3_aa: CASSLAGSTYEQYF
clone_size: -
d_call: -
v_call: TRBV7-2
j_call: TRBJ2-7

cdr3_nt: TGTGCCAGTAGATCGGGTCAGCCCCAGCATTTT
cdr3_aa: CASRSGQPQHF
clone_size: few
d_call: -
v_call: TRBV19
j_call: TRBJ1-5

cdr3_nt: TGCAGTGCTAGCGGTGGCACTGAAGCTTTCTTT
cdr3_aa: CSASGGTEAFF
clone_size: -
d_call: -
v_call: TRBV20-1
j_call: TRBJ1-1

cdr3_nt: TGTGCCAGCAGTACTCCCGGACAGTTCGAAGCTTTCTTT
cdr3_aa: CASSTPGQFEAFF
clone_size: -
d_call: -
v_call: TRBV28
j_call: TRBJ1-1

cdr3_nt: TGTGCCAGCAGTTACTCCGGAGTTGGGGCCGGGACAAACCATGGCTACACCTTC
cdr3_aa: CASSYSGVGAGTNHGYTF
clone_size: few
d_call: -
v_call: TRBV6-5
j_call: TRBJ1-2

cdr3_nt: TGTGCCAGCAGCTTCAACAGGGTTGGGAGGGAGACCCAGTACTTC
cdr3_aa: CASSFNRVGRETQYF
clone_size: -
d_call: -
v_call: TRBV7-2
j_call: TRBJ2-5

cdr3_nt: TGTGCCAGCAGGGCGACAAATAGCAATCAGCCCCAGCATTTT
cdr3_aa: CASRATNSNQPQHF
clone_size: -
d_call: -
v_call: TRBV12-3/TRBV12-4
j_call: TRBJ1-5

cdr3_nt: TGTGCCAGCAGCTTGACGGAAAACTACGAGCAGTACTTC
cdr3_aa: CASSLTENYEQYF
clone_size: -
d_call: -
v_call: TRBV7-8
j_call: TRBJ2-7

cdr3_nt: TGTGCCAGCACGCGGGAACAGGGTGGTACGCCCCAGCATTTT
cdr3_aa: CASTREQGGTPQHF
clone_size: -
d_call: -
v_call: TRBV6-1
j_call: TRBJ1-5

cdr3_nt: TGTGCCAGCAGTTCTATGAACACTGAAGCTTTCTTT
cdr3_aa: CASSSMNTEAFF
clone_size: -
d_call: -
v_call: TRBV28
j_call: TRBJ1-1

cdr3_nt: TGTGCCAGCAGCTTAGAGGGATTGGACACCGGGGAGCTGTTTTTT
cdr3_aa: CASSLEGLDTGELFF
clone_size: -
d_call: -
v_call: TRBV7-2
j_call: TRBJ2-2

cdr3_nt: TGTGCCAGCCAAAAAGGGGACAGCTATGGCTACACCTTC
cdr3_aa: CASQKGDSYGYTF
clone_size: -
d_call: TRBD1
v_call: TRBV28
j_call: TRBJ1-2

cdr3_nt: TGTGCCAGCAGCTTAGCGCGGGGGGCACTGAACACTGAAGCTTTCTTT
cdr3_aa: CASSLARGALNTEAFF
clone_size: few
d_call: -
v_call: TRBV7-9
j_call: TRBJ1-1

cdr3_nt: TGCAGTGCCCGGGTCCGGACCGGGGACGATGGCTACACCTTC
cdr3_aa: CSARVRTGDDGYTF
clone_size: -
d_call: -
v_call: TRBV20-1
j_call: TRBJ1-2

cdr3_nt: TGTGCCAGCAGCCCACGACAGGGGGGTTCTGGCGGCTACACCTTC
cdr3_aa: CASSPRQGGSGGYTF
clone_size: -
d_call: TRBD1
v_call: TRBV7-2
j_call: TRBJ1-2

cdr3_nt: TGCAGTGCAAGGACAGTTAAATCCAAGTACGAGCAGTACTTC
cdr3_aa: CSARTVKSKYEQYF
clone_size: -
d_call: -
v_call: TRBV20-1
j_call: TRBJ2-7

cdr3_nt: TGCAGCGTTGTTGGTAGGGCCTCCTACGAGCAGTACTTC
cdr3_aa: CSVVGRASYEQYF
clone_size: -
d_call: -
v_call: TRBV29-1
j_call: TRBJ2-7

cdr3_nt: TGTGCCAGCTCACACGTTACAGGGACCTATCAGCCCCAGCATTTT
cdr3_aa: CASSHVTGTYQPQHF
clone_size: -
d_call: -
v_call: TRBV18
j_call: TRBJ1-5

cdr3_nt: TGTGCCAGTAGTCCCGGACAGGGCATATCAGCACCCCAGCATTTT
cdr3_aa: CASSPGQGISAPQHF
clone_size: -
d_call: TRBD1
v_call: TRBV19
j_call: TRBJ1-5

cdr3_nt: TGTGGATTGTCAACCTCGTATGGCTACACCTTC
cdr3_aa: CGLSTSYGYTF
clone_size: few
d_call: -
v_call: TRBV28
j_call: TRBJ1-2

cdr3_nt: TGTGCCAGCAGCTTCGGCAGGAGTAATGAAAAACTGTTTTTT
cdr3_aa: CASSFGRSNEKLFF
clone_size: -
d_call: -
v_call: TRBV7-9
j_call: TRBJ1-4

cdr3_nt: TGTGCCAGCACCGCAAATCCCGGACTAGCGGGAGGGCCGGGGGACGAGCAGTACTTC
cdr3_aa: CASTANPGLAGGPGDEQYF
clone_size: few
d_call: TRBD2
v_call: TRBV27
j_call: TRBJ2-7

cdr3_nt: TGCAGTGCTAGAGACAGATGGGGGGAGACCCAGTACTTC
cdr3_aa: CSARDRWGETQYF
clone_size: few
d_call: -
v_call: TRBV20-1
j_call: TRBJ2-5

cdr3_nt: TGTGCCAGCAGTTCGTACAGGGGTAGGGGGAATTCACCCCTCCACTTT
cdr3_aa: CASSSYRGRGNSPLHF
clone_size: -
d_call: TRBD1
v_call: TRBV6-5
j_call: TRBJ1-6

cdr3_nt: TGTGCCAGCAGTGAATCCGTCGGGAGGGAGACCCAGTACTTC
cdr3_aa: CASSESVGRETQYF
clone_size: -
d_call: TRBD2
v_call: TRBV25-1
j_call: TRBJ2-5

cdr3_nt: TGTGCCAGCAGCTTAGATTACGCGCCTCCTCTGTTCTTC
cdr3_aa: CASSLDYAPPLFF
clone_size: -
d_call: -
v_call: TRBV11-2
j_call: TRBJ2-1

cdr3_nt: TGTGCCAGCAGTTTTGATTTGCGGGAGGGTAACTATGGCTACACCTTC
cdr3_aa: CASSFDLREGNYGYTF
clone_size: -
d_call: -
v_call: TRBV12-3/TRBV12-4
j_call: TRBJ1-2

cdr3_nt: TGTGCCACCAGTGACCCCCGGGAAAATAGCAATCAGCCCCAGCATTTT
cdr3_aa: CATSDPRENSNQPQHF
clone_size: few
d_call: -
v_call: TRBV24-1
j_call: TRBJ1-5

cdr3_nt: TGTGCCACCAGTACCGGGACCCTGAACACCGGGGAGCTGTTTTTT
cdr3_aa: CATSTGTLNTGELFF
clone_size: once
d_call: -
v_call: TRBV24-1
j_call: TRBJ2-2

cdr3_nt: TGTGCCAGCAGTTTAGGTCTTAATTCGGACAGGGTAGGAGGAGAGACCCAGTACTTC
cdr3_aa: CASSLGLNSDRVGGETQYF
clone_size: -
d_call: TRBD1
v_call: TRBV12-3/TRBV12-4
j_call: TRBJ2-5

cdr3_nt: TGTGCCAGCAGCCCATGGACAGGGGTCGGGCAGCCCCAGCATTTT
cdr3_aa: CASSPWTGVGQPQHF
clone_size: once
d_call: TRBD1
v_call: TRBV7-9
j_call: TRBJ1-5

cdr3_nt: TGTGCCAGCAGTTTATCAGGGGTTAGCAATCAGCCCCAGCATTTT
cdr3_aa: CASSLSGVSNQPQHF
clone_size: -
d_call: -
v_call: TRBV28
j_call: TRBJ1-5

cdr3_nt: TGTGCCAGCAGTTCATCCGGGAGCCCGGCGGGCTGGAGTGAGCAGTTCTTC
cdr3_aa: CASSSSGSPAGWSEQFF
clone_size: -
d_call: -
v_call: TRBV27
j_call: TRBJ2-1

cdr3_nt: TGTGCCAGCAAGCTTAGAACCACCAGGACAGGGCCCTACAATGAGCAGTTCTTC
cdr3_aa: CASKLRTTRTGPYNEQFF
clone_size: -
d_call: TRBD1
v_call: TRBV6-1
j_call: TRBJ2-1